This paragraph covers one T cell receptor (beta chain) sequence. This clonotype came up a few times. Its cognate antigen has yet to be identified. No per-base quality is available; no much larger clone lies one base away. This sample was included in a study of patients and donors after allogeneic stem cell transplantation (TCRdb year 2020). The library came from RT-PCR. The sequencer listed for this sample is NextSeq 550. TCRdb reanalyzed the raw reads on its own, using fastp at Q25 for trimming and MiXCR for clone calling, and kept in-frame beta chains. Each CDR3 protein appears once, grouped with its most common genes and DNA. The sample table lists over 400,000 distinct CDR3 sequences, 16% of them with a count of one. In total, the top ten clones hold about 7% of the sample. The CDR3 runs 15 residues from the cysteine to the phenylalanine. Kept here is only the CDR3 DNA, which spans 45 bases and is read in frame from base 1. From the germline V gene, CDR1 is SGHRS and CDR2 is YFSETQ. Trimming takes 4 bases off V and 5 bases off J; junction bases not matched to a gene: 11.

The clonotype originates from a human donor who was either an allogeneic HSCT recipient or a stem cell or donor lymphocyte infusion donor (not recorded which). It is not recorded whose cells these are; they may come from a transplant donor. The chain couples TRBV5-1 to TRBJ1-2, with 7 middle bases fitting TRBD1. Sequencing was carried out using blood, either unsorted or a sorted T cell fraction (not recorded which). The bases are TGCGCCAGCAGCCCTCTCCAGGGGACAGCGTATGGCTACACCTTC. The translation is CASSPLQGTAYGYTF.